This T cell receptor (beta chain) was obtained from a study of shared clonotypes between healthy human individuals. Background on the study: Donor ages ranged 18 to 49 years: a couple of women, a few men.

The table came from immunoSEQ multiplex PCR; TCRdb's copy has only in-frame clones and leaves some out. The sample contains about 2,500,000 clones, just over 90% of which appear only once. CDR3 length equals 14 residues. Germline trimming cut 7 bases from V and 4 bases from J; bases unmatched to any gene: 6. Looked up from germline, CDR1 is SGHRS and CDR2 is YFSETQ. Sequencing was done on a sample of naive CD4+ T cells sorted from blood. Sample subset: CD45RA+ positively selected. This chain connects TRBV5-1 to TRBJ2-3; 10 nucleotides align to TRBD2. The sequence derives from a man between 18 and 29 years old in good health. In nucleotides, the CDR3 is TGCGCCAGCGGAGTGAGCGGGGGGGCAGATACGCAGTATTTT. This codes for CASGVSGGADTQYF.